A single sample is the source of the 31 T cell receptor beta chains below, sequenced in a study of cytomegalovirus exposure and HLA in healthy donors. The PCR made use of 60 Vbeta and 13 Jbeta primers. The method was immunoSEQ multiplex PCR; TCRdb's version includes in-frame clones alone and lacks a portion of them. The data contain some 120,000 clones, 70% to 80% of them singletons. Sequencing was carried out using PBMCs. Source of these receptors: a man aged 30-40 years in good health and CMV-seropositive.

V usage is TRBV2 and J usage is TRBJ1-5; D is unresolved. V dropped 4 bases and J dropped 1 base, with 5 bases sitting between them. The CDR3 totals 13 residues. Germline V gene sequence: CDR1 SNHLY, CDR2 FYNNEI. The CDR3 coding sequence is TGTGCCAGCAGTGGAGGCAGCAATCAGCCCCAGCATTTT. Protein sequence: CASSGGSNQPQHF.

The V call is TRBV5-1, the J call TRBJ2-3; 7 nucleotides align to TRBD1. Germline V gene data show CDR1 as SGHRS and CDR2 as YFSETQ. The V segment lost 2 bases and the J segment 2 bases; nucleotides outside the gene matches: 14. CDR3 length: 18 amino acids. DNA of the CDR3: TGCGCCAGCAGCTTTTCCCTCGGGACAGATATGAACACAGATACGCAGTATTTT. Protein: CASSFSLGTDMNTDTQYF. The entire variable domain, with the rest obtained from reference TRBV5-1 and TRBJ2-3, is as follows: KAGVTQTPRYLIKTRGQQVTLSCSPISGHRSVSWYQQTPGQGLQFLFEYFSETQRNKGNFPGRFSGRQFSNSRSEMNVSTLELGDSALYLCASSFSLGTDMNTDTQYFGPGTRLTVL.

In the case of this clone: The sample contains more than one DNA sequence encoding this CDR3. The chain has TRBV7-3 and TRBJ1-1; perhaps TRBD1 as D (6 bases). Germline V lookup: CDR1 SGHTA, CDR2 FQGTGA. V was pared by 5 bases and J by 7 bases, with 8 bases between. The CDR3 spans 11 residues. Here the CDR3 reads CASSGGGEAFF. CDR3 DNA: TGTGCCAGCAGCGGGGGCGGTGAAGCTTTCTTT.

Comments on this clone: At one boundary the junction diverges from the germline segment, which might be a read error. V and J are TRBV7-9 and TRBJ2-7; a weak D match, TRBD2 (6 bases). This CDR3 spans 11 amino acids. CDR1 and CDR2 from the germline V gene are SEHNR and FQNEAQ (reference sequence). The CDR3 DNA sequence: TGTTCCAGCAGGTGGGGAGGCGAGCAGTACTTC. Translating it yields CSSRWGGEQYF.

As DNA, the CDR3 is TGTGCCAGCAGCCTTGACAGGGAGAATTCACCCCTCCACTTT. Amino acid sequence: CASSLDRENSPLHF. The chain recombines TRBV7-2 with TRBJ1-6; 7 bases line up with TRBD1. CDR1 is SGHTA and CDR2 is FQGNSA in the germline V gene. Germline trimming cut 5 bases from V and 7 bases from J; bases unmatched to any gene: 5. This CDR3 comprises 14 residues.

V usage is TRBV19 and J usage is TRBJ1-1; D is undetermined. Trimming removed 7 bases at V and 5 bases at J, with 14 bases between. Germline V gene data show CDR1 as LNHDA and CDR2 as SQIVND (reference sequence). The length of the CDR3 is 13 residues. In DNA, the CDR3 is TGTGCCAGTATACGGACTGGGAAGACTGAAGCTTTCTTT. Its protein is CASIRTGKTEAFF.

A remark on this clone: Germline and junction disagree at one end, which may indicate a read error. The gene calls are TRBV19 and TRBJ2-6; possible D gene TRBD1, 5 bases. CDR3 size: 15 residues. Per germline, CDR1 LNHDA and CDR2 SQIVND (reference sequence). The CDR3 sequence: CASSIPRSGANGLTF. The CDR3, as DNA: TGTGCCAGTAGTATACCTCGCTCTGGGGCCAACGGCCTGACTTTC.

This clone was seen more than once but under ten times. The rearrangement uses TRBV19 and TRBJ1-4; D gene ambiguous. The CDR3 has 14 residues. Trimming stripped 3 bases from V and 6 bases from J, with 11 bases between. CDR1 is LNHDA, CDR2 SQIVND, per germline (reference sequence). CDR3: CASSISARDEKLFF. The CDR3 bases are TGTGCCAGTAGTATCTCTGCGAGGGATGAAAAACTGTTTTTT.

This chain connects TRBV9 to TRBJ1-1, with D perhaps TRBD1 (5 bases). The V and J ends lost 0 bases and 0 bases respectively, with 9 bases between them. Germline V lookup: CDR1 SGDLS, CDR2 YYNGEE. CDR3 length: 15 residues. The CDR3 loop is CASSVEAGMNTEAFF. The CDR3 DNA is TGTGCCAGCAGCGTAGAAGCAGGGATGAACACTGAAGCTTTCTTT.

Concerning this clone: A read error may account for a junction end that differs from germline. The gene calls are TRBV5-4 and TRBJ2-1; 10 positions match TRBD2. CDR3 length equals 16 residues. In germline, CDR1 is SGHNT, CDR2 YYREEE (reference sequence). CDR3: CASTLDGTSVSVEQFF. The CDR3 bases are TGTGCCAGCACCTTGGATGGGACTAGCGTTTCCGTTGAGCAGTTCTTC. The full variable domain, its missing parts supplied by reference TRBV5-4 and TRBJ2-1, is ETGVTQSPTHLIKTRGQQVTLRCSSQSGHNTVSWYQQALGQGPQFIFQYYREEENGRGNFPPRFSGLQFPNYSSELNVNALELDDSALYLCASTLDGTSVSVEQFFGPGTRLTVL.

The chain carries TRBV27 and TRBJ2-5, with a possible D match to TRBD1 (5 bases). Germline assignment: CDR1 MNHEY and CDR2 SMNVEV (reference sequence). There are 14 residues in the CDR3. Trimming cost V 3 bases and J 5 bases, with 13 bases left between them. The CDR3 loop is CASSFRGYWETQYF. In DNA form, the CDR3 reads TGTGCCAGCAGTTTTAGGGGTTACTGGGAGACCCAGTACTTC.

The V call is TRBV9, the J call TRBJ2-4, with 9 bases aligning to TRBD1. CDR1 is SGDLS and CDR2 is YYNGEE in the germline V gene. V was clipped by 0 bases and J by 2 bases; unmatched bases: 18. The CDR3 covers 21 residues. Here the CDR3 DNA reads TGTGCCAGCAGCGTAGGGCCCCTCGGGACAGGGAGTATGGTATCCAAAAACATTCAGTACTTC. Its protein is CASSVGPLGTGSMVSKNIQYF.

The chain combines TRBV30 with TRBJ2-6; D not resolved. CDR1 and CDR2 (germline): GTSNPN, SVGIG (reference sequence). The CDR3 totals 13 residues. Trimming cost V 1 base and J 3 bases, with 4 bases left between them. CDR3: CAWSEYGANVLTF. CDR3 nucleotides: TGTGCCTGGAGTGAATATGGGGCCAACGTCCTGACTTTC.

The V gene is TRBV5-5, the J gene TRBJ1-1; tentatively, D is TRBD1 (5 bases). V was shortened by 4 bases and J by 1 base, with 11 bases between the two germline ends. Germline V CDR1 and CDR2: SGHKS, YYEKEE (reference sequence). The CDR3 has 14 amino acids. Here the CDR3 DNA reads TGTGCCAGCAGCCACAGGTACTCGAACACTGAAGCTTTCTTT. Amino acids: CASSHRYSNTEAFF.

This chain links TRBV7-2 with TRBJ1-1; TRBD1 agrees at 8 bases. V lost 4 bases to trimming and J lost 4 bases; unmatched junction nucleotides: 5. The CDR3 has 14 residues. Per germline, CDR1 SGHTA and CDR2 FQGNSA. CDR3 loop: CASSSQGASTEAFF. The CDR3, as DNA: TGTGCCAGCAGCTCCCAGGGGGCGAGCACTGAAGCTTTCTTT.

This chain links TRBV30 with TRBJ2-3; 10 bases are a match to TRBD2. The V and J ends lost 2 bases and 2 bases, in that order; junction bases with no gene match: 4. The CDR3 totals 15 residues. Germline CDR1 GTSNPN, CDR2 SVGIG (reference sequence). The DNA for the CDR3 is TGTGCCTGGAGTCTAAGCGGGGGGGACACAGATACGCAGTATTTT. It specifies CAWSLSGGDTDTQYF.

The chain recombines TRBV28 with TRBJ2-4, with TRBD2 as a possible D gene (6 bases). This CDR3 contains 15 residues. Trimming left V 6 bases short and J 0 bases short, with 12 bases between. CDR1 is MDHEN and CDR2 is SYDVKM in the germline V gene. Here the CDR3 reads CASSRGGIAKNIQYF. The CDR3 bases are TGTGCCAGCAGCCGAGGCGGGATAGCCAAAAACATTCAGTACTTC.

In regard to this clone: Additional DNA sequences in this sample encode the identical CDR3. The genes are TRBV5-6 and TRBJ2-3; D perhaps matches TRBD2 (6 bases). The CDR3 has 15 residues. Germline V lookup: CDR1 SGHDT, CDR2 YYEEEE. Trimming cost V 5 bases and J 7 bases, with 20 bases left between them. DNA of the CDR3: TGTGCCAGCAGTTTGAGTAGTGGGACTTCCTATACGCAGTATTTT. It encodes CASSLSSGTSYTQYF.

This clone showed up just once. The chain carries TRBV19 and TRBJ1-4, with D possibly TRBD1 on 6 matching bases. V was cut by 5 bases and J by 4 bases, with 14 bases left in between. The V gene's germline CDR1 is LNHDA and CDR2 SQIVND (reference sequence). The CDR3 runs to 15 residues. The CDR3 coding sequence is TGTGCCAGTAGTGAACAACAGGGTTTTAATGAAAAACTGTTTTTT. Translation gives CASSEQQGFNEKLFF. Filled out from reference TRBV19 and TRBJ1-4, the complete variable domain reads DGGITQSPKYLFRKEGQNVTLSCEQNLNHDAMYWYRQDPGQGLRLIYYSQIVNDFQKGDIAEGYSVSREKKESFPLTVTSAQKNPTAFYLCASSEQQGFNEKLFFGSGTQLSVL.

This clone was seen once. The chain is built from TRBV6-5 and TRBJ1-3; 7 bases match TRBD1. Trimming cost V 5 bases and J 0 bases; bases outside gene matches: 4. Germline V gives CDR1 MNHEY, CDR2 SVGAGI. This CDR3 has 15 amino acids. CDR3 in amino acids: CASSANRGSGNTIYF. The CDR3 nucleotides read TGTGCCAGCAGTGCGAACAGGGGCTCTGGAAACACCATATATTTT.

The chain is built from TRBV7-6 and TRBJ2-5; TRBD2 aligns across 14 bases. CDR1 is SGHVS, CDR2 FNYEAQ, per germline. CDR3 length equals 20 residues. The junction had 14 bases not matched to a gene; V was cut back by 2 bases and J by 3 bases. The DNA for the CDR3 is TGTGCCAGCAGCTTAACCAGGACTAGCGGGAGGCGTCTCAAGGAAGAGACCCAGTACTTC. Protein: CASSLTRTSGRRLKEETQYF.

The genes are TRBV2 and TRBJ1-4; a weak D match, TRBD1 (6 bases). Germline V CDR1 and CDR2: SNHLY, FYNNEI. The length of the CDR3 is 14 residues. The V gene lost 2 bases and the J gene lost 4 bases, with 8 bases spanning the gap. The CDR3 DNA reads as TGTGCCAGCAGTGAAAACAGGGATAATGAAAAACTGTTTTTT. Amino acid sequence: CASSENRDNEKLFF.

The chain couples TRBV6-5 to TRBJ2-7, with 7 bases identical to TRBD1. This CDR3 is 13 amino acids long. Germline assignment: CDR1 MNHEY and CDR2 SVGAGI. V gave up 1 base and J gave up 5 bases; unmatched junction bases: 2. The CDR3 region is CASSYLGGHEQYF. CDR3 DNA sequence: TGTGCCAGCAGTTACTTAGGGGGCCACGAGCAGTACTTC.

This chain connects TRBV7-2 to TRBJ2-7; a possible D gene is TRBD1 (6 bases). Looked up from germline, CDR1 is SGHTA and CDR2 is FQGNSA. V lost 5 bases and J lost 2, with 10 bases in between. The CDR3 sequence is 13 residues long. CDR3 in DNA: TGTGCCAGCAGCCTTACAGGGCCCTACGAGCAGTACTTC. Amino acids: CASSLTGPYEQYF. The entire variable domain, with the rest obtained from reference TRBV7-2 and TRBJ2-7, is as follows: GAGVSQSPSNKVTEKGKDVELRCDPISGHTALYWYRQSLGQGLEFLIYFQGNSAPDKSGLPSDRFSAERTGGSVSTLTIQRTQQEDSAVYLCASSLTGPYEQYFGPGTRLTVT.

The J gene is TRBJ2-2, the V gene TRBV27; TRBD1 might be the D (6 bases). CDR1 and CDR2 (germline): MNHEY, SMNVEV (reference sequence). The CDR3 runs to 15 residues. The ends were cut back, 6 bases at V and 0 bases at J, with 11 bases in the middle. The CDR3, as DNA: TGTGCCAGCAGGACCGGGACAACGAACACCGGGGAGCTGTTTTTT. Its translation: CASRTGTTNTGELFF.

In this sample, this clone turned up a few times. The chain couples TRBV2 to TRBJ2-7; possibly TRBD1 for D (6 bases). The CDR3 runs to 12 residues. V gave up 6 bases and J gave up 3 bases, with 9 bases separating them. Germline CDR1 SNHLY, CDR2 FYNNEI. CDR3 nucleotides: TGTGCCAGCAGCGAACAGGGCTACGAGCAGTACTTC. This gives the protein CASSEQGYEQYF.

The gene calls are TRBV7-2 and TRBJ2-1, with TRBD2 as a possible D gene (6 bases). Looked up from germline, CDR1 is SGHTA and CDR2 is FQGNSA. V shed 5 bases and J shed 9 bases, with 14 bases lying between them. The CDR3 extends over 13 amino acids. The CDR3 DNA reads TGTGCCAGCAGCCTCCGAACGGGGGTTGAGCAGTTCTTC. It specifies CASSLRTGVEQFF.

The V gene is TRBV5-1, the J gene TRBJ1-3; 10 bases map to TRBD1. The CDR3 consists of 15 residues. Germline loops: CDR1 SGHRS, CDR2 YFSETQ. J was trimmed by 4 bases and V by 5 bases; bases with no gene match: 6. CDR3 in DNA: TGCGCCAGCAGACCGACAGGGGGCGAAGGAAACACCATATATTTT. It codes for CASRPTGGEGNTIYF.

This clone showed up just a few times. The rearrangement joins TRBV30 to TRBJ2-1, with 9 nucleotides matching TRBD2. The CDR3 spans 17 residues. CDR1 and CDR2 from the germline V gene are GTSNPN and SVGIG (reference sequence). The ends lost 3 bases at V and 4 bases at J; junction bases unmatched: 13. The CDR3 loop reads CAWRKTSGPVFYNEQFF. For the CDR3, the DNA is TGTGCCTGGAGGAAAACTAGCGGGCCAGTCTTTTACAATGAGCAGTTCTTC.

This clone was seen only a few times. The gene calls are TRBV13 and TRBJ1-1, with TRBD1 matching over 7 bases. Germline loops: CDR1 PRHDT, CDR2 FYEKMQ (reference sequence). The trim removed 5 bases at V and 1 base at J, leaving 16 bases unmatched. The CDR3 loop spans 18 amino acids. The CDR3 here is CASSPESGTGAPNTEAFF. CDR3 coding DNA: TGTGCCAGCAGCCCAGAGTCCGGTACAGGGGCGCCGAACACTGAAGCTTTCTTT.

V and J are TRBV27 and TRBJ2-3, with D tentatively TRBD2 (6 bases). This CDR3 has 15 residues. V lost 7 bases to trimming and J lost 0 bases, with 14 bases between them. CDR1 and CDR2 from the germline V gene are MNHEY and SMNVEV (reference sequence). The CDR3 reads CASTPREHSTDTQYF. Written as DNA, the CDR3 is TGTGCCAGCACCCCACGGGAGCACAGCACAGATACGCAGTATTTT.